Presented here are 25 T cell receptor beta chains from one specimen sequenced in a study of regulatory T cells in long-lasting Graves disease. Sequencing libraries for TCR beta were prepared with iRepertoire HTBI primers and Arm-PCR of CDR3 regions. TCRdb ran MiXCR on the multiplex PCR reads and lists one entry per CDR3 protein. The sample carries 520,000 or so distinct CDR3 sequences, about 12% recorded once. Time point meaning: newly diagnosed GD, antithyroid drugs for less than 3 months. The TCR library was made from RNA that had been extracted from PBMCs in TRIzol. These sequences were also reported in another study, on T cells in Graves' hyperthyroidism and ophthalmopathy.

The sequencing used peripheral blood mononuclear cells (PBMCs), collected at new diagnosis, from a patient treated with antithyroid drugs. These receptors originate from a woman in her twenties or thirties with Graves disease.

This clonotype came up many times. This chain links TRBV7-9 with TRBJ2-3; possible D gene TRBD2, 5 bases. CDR3 length: 15 residues. Germline assignment: CDR1 SEHNR and CDR2 FQNEAQ (reference sequence). Trimming took 5 bases from V and 6 from J, leaving 18 bases between them. This chain's CDR3 is CASSPRLERDDTQYF. DNA for the CDR3: TGTGCCAGCAGCCCACGACTTGAGAGGGATGATACGCAGTATTTT.

The chain has TRBV7-9 and TRBJ1-2; D call uncertain. CDR3 length: 15 residues. CDR1 and CDR2 from the germline V gene are SEHNR and FQNEAQ (reference sequence). Trimming removed 2 bases at V and 5 bases at J, with 15 bases between. The CDR3 region is CASSLSRAGTYGYTF. The DNA of the CDR3 is TGTGCCAGCAGCTTATCCCGGGCCGGTACTTATGGCTACACCTTC.

This clonotype was observed many times. This chain links TRBV5-1 with TRBJ1-1; a weak D match, TRBD1 (6 bases). The CDR3 has 15 residues. Germline V gene lookup returns CDR1 SGHRS and CDR2 YFSETQ. The V end lost 2 bases, the J end lost 1 base, and 12 bases lay between the germline ends. CDR3 nucleotides: TGCGCCAGCAGCTTTACGACAGGAGGGAACACTGAAGCTTTCTTT. Translated: CASSFTTGGNTEAFF.

There are a few counts of this clonotype. The CDR3 coding sequence is TGTGCCTGGAGCCGGGACAGCACAGATACGCAGTATTTT. Translation: CAWSRDSTDTQYF. This sequence joins TRBV30 and TRBJ2-3; D may correspond to TRBD1 or TRBD2 (5 bases each). From germline, CDR1 is GTSNPN and CDR2 SVGIG (reference sequence). V was cut by 3 bases and J by 0 bases, with 7 bases left in between. The CDR3 consists of 13 residues. The whole variable domain, filled in from reference TRBV30 and TRBJ2-3, reads SQTIHQWPATLVQPVGSPLSLECTVEGTSNPNLYWYRQAAGRGLQLLFYSVGIGQISSEVPQNLSASRPQDRQFILSSKKLLLSDSGFYLCAWSRDSTDTQYFGPGTRLTVL.

This clonotype showed up many times. This chain uses TRBV28 with TRBJ1-4; 8 bases map to TRBD1. Losses at the gene ends were 2 bases for V and 7 bases for J; bases not matched to a gene: 9. The CDR3 spans 16 residues. In germline, CDR1 is MDHEN, CDR2 SYDVKM. Written as DNA, the CDR3 is TGTGCCAGCAGTTTAGGACAGGGAGGACTCGGTGAAAAACTGTTTTTT. Translated: CASSLGQGGLGEKLFF.

This clonotype showed up many times. The chain couples TRBV6-1 to TRBJ2-5, with no clear D. CDR3 size: 15 residues. Germline V gives CDR1 MNHNS, CDR2 SASEGT. The V gene lost 7 bases and the J gene lost 3 bases, with 18 bases spanning the gap. CDR3 region: CASTPGGWGKETQYF. In nucleotides, the CDR3 is TGTGCCAGCACGCCCGGCGGTTGGGGAAAAGAGACCCAGTACTTC.

This clonotype was seen ten or more times. The V call is TRBV9, the J call TRBJ2-3; no clear D. This CDR3 is 13 amino acids long. The ends were cut back, 4 bases at V and 2 bases at J, with 8 bases in the middle. Looked up from germline, CDR1 is SGDLS and CDR2 is YYNGEE. The CDR3 coding sequence is TGTGCCAGCAGCCCCATGACCACAGATACGCAGTATTTT. Residues: CASSPMTTDTQYF.

A word on this clonotype: A much larger clone is a single base away; this may be a read error. The V call is TRBV5-1, the J call TRBJ1-1; D might be TRBD1 (6 bases). Germline loops: CDR1 SGHRS, CDR2 YFSETQ. CDR3 length: 14 residues. The CDR3 loop is CASSLGQVNTEASF. The CDR3, as DNA: TGCGCCAGCAGCTTGGGACAGGTGAACACTGAAGCTTCCTTT.

V and J are TRBV11-2 and TRBJ1-3; 8 bases line up with TRBD1. With 4 bases clipped from V and 0 bases from J, the junction kept 5 bases outside the gene matches. The germline CDR1 and CDR2 sequences are SGHAT and FQNNGV. CDR3 size: 16 residues. The CDR3 spells CASSSRQGSSGNTIYF. The CDR3 DNA reads as TGTGCCAGCAGCTCCAGACAGGGGAGCTCTGGAAACACCATATATTTT.

This clonotype occurred many times. The rearrangement uses TRBV18 and TRBJ2-3, with D perhaps matching TRBD2 (5 bases). CDR3 size: 15 residues. Trimming cost V 3 bases and J 0 bases, with 10 bases left between them. CDR1 is KGHSH and CDR2 is LQKENI in the germline V gene. This chain's CDR3 is CASSPQSGSTDTQYF. CDR3 DNA sequence: TGTGCCAGCTCACCTCAGTCGGGGAGCACAGATACGCAGTATTTT. The full variable domain, in which reference TRBV18 and TRBJ2-3 provide the parts outside the CDR3, is NAGVMQNPRHLVRRRGQEARLRCSPMKGHSHVYWYRQLPEEGLKFMVYLQKENIIDESGMPKERFSAEFPKEGPSILRIQQVVRGDSAAYFCASSPQSGSTDTQYFGPGTRLTVL.

The CDR3 DNA follows: TGTGCCAGCAACCTGGACACACAAGAGACCCAGTACTTC. The encoded protein is CASNLDTQETQYF. The V gene is TRBV7-9, the J gene TRBJ2-5, with D possibly matching TRBD1 (5 bases). Trimming took off 7 bases at V and 2 bases at J, with 11 bases between the two ends. Germline CDR1 is SEHNR and CDR2 is FQNEAQ (reference sequence). CDR3 size: 13 residues.

This clonotype was observed at least ten times. The gene calls are TRBV27 and TRBJ1-4; 7 nucleotides agree with TRBD1. CDR1 is MNHEY and CDR2 is SMNVEV in the germline V gene (reference sequence). J lost 8 bases, V lost 2 bases, and 11 bases had no gene match. The CDR3 extends over 16 amino acids. DNA of the CDR3: TGTGCCAGCAGTTTAAGGCGAGGACAGGCGACAGAAAAACTGTTTTTT. Protein: CASSLRRGQATEKLFF.

This clonotype was seen ten or more times. The genes are TRBV2 and TRBJ2-3; TRBD2 might be the D (6 bases). V shed 2 bases and J shed 6 bases, with 9 bases lying between them. The CDR3 spans 13 residues. The germline CDR1 and CDR2 sequences are SNHLY and FYNNEI. In DNA, the CDR3 is TGTGCCAGCAGTGAACAGGAGGGGGATACGCAGTATTTT. It translates to CASSEQEGDTQYF.

V gene TRBV5-5 combines with J gene TRBJ2-5, with 10 bases matching TRBD1. Germline CDR1 reads SGHKS; CDR2 reads YYEKEE (reference sequence). V was clipped by 4 bases and J by 7 bases; unmatched bases: 13. This CDR3 has 16 amino acids. Here the CDR3 DNA reads TGTGCCAGCAGCCCGCCGGGACAGGGGACTGTTGGGACCCAGTACTTC. Its protein product is CASSPPGQGTVGTQYF.

The chain couples TRBV3-1 to TRBJ1-2; TRBD1 matches 7 bases. Germline CDR1 is LGHDT and CDR2 is YNNKEL (reference sequence). The CDR3 spans 16 residues. The J segment lost 5 bases and the V segment lost 1 base, leaving 10 bases of the junction unmatched. The CDR3 is CASSQGSFDREYGYTF. The CDR3 nucleotides read TGTGCCAGCAGCCAAGGGTCTTTCGACAGGGAGTATGGCTACACCTTC.

This sequence joins TRBV7-9 and TRBJ1-2; D not resolved. The V gene's germline CDR1 is SEHNR and CDR2 FQNEAQ (reference sequence). The CDR3 sequence is 15 residues long. V was shortened by 0 bases and J by 1 base, with 9 bases between the two germline ends. This chain's CDR3 is CASSLALRSNYGYTF. The DNA of the CDR3 is TGTGCCAGCAGCTTAGCGCTCCGGAGTAACTATGGCTACACCTTC.

This clonotype has a count of ten or more. The CDR3 here is CASSTGTPSYEQYF. Written as DNA, the CDR3 is TGTGCCAGCAGCACCGGGACGCCCTCCTACGAGCAGTACTTC. The V call is TRBV3-1, the J call TRBJ2-7; D is perhaps TRBD1 or TRBD2 (5 bases each). The germline V gene has CDR1 LGHDT and CDR2 YNNKEL (reference sequence). The CDR3 is 14 residues long. With 5 bases removed from V and 0 bases from J, the gap between germline ends came to 11 bases.

This clonotype was detected ten times or more. The CDR3 here is CASSRQGTRADIQYF. The CDR3 DNA reads TGTGCCAGCAGTAGACAGGGAACGAGGGCGGACATTCAGTACTTC. This chain uses TRBV2 with TRBJ2-4; 7 bases align to TRBD1. Germline V gene data show CDR1 as SNHLY and CDR2 as FYNNEI. The CDR3 runs 15 residues. V lost 5 bases to trimming and J lost 8 bases; unmatched junction nucleotides: 12.

This clonotype appeared many times. The gene calls are TRBV18 and TRBJ1-6; no reliable D call. The CDR3 is 13 amino acids. Trimming left V 0 bases short and J 9 bases short, with 6 bases between. CDR1 and CDR2 (germline): KGHSH, LQKENI. CDR3 residues: CASSPPVASPLHF. The CDR3 DNA follows: TGTGCCAGCTCACCACCGGTCGCTTCACCCCTCCACTTT. The full variable domain, completed using reference TRBV18 and TRBJ1-6, is NAGVMQNPRHLVRRRGQEARLRCSPMKGHSHVYWYRQLPEEGLKFMVYLQKENIIDESGMPKERFSAEFPKEGPSILRIQQVVRGDSAAYFCASSPPVASPLHFGNGTRLTVT.

This clonotype was counted ten times or more. As DNA, the CDR3 is TGTGCCAGCACGGGGAGGGAGACCAATGAGCAGTTCTTC. This codes for CASTGRETNEQFF. The chain employs TRBV28 and TRBJ2-1; 7 nucleotides line up with TRBD2. Germline V gene sequence: CDR1 MDHEN, CDR2 SYDVKM. The CDR3 length is 13 residues. V lost 7 bases to trimming and J lost 6 bases; unmatched junction nucleotides: 6.

The rearrangement joins TRBV19 to TRBJ1-5; perhaps TRBD1 as D (5 bases). Germline CDR1 and CDR2: LNHDA and SQIVND (reference sequence). This CDR3 contains 19 residues. With 3 bases removed from V and 0 bases from J, the gap between germline ends came to 21 bases. The CDR3 DNA reads TGTGCCAGTAGTATGAGGCCTCAAGGGACCTGGAATAGCAATCAGCCCCAGCATTTT. Amino acid sequence: CASSMRPQGTWNSNQPQHF.

This clonotype was seen many times. The gene calls are TRBV7-8 and TRBJ1-2; a possible D gene is TRBD1 (6 bases). Trimming took off 1 base at V and 6 bases at J, with 12 bases between the two ends. The length of the CDR3 is 14 residues. Germline V lookup: CDR1 SGHVS, CDR2 FQNEAQ. The CDR3 is CASSLGHGGDGYTF. The DNA of the CDR3 is TGTGCCAGCAGCTTAGGTCATGGGGGCGATGGCTACACCTTC.

For the CDR3, the DNA is TGTGCCAGCAGTGAAAGGTCTCGGCTAGCGGGAGGGATACGACAAGAGACCCAGTACTTC. Translation: CASSERSRLAGGIRQETQYF. This rearrangement joins TRBV6-1 to TRBJ2-5, with 12 bases matching TRBD2. The CDR3 is 20 amino acids. The germline CDR1 and CDR2 sequences are MNHNS and SASEGT. V shed 2 bases and J 2 bases; nucleotides not matched to a gene: 15.

This clonotype was counted ten times or more. The J gene is TRBJ2-3, the V gene TRBV5-5; D gene uncertain. The CDR3 length is 12 residues. Germline V lookup: CDR1 SGHKS, CDR2 YYEKEE (reference sequence). The V gene lost 3 bases and the J gene lost 2 bases, with 4 bases spanning the gap. The chain's CDR3 is CASSWDTDTQYF. CDR3 sequence (DNA): TGTGCCAGCAGCTGGGACACAGATACGCAGTATTTT.

This clonotype was picked up many times. V is TRBV5-8 and J is TRBJ1-6; D remains unclear. The CDR3 loop spans 12 amino acids. The V end lost 1 base, the J end lost 11 bases, and 7 bases lay between the germline ends. Germline assignment: CDR1 SGHTS and CDR2 YDEGEE. The CDR3 nucleotides read TGTGCCAGCAGCTTGTTAAAGGCACCCCTCCACTTT. It is translated as CASSLLKAPLHF.